What follows is one TCR beta chain and its context. Its matching antigen is unknown. It was with unique molecular identifiers that the TCRbeta library was prepared. TCRdb re-called the PCR reads with MiXCR, one entry per CDR3 protein. The table lists 280,000 or so distinct CDR3 sequences, under 14% of them singletons. V lost 7 bases to trimming and J lost 1 base, with 11 bases between them. The CDR3 is 13 amino acids. Germline CDR1 is SQVTM and CDR2 is ANQGSEA. These data come from a study of T-cell reconstitution after alpha-beta-depleted transplantation in children. Whole-study results and caveats: The origin of high day-60 TCRbeta diversity in some patients lay in surviving recipient T cells and thymic progenitors. Two months or so post-transplant, alpha-beta T cells reportedly derived from several hundred expanded graft clones.

The sequencing here drew on peripheral blood, taken 180 days after TCRalphabeta/CD19-depleted stem cell transplant. The chain employs TRBV29-1 and TRBJ2-1, with unresolved D. The sequence derives from a male patient aged 2 to 10 who had a stem cell transplant for chronic granulomatous disease, so the T cells may come from the graft donor. CDR3 loop: CSAATRSYNEQFF. Written as DNA, the CDR3 is TGCAGCGCCGCGACACGTTCCTACAATGAGCAGTTCTTC.